Listed here are 32 T cell receptor beta chains from one sample, sequenced in a study of blood T cell repertoires in COVID-19. Sequenced by immunoSEQ multiplex PCR; TCRdb stores in-frame clones only, minus some. The repertoire holds approximately 190,000 clones, with around 83% as singletons. Sequences were obtained from peripheral blood. The receptor source for this set is a woman in her thirties or forties with acute or convalescent COVID-19.

V is TRBV10-3 and J is TRBJ1-6, with TRBD1 identical over 8 bases. The germline gives CDR1 ENHRY, CDR2 SYGVKD. The CDR3 totals 14 residues. Trimming removed 5 bases from V and 10 bases from J; junction bases left unmatched: 7. CDR3 amino acids: CAISKTGADSPLHF. The CDR3 DNA sequence: TGTGCCATCAGTAAGACAGGGGCGGACTCACCCCTCCACTTT.

This clone appeared a single time. The gene calls are TRBV24-1 and TRBJ2-3; D is possibly TRBD1 (6 bases). V was pared by 5 bases and J by 0 bases, with 14 bases between. The germline gives CDR1 KGHDR, CDR2 SFDVKD. The CDR3 is made up of 16 amino acids. CDR3 protein: CATSAQGKTSTDTQYF. DNA for the CDR3: TGTGCCACCAGTGCACAGGGTAAGACTAGCACAGATACGCAGTATTTT.

The gene calls are TRBV9 and TRBJ1-2; TRBD1 might be the D (5 bases). Looked up from germline, CDR1 is SGDLS and CDR2 is YYNGEE. The CDR3 extends over 14 amino acids. V was clipped by 3 bases and J by 7 bases, with 16 bases between them. CDR3 DNA sequence: TGTGCCAGCAGCGCCGACCCCCGGGACTCTGGCTACACCTTC. Translation gives CASSADPRDSGYTF.

The V and J genes are TRBV5-1 and TRBJ1-2, with TRBD1 identical over 9 bases. Trimming cost V 3 bases and J 5 bases; bases outside gene matches: 8. The CDR3 extends over 15 amino acids. From germline, CDR1 is SGHRS and CDR2 YFSETQ. The CDR3 loop reads CASSWERDRVYGYTF. The CDR3, as DNA: TGCGCCAGCAGCTGGGAACGGGACAGGGTTTATGGCTACACCTTC.

The V call is TRBV7-6, the J call TRBJ2-4; D might be TRBD1 (6 bases). The germline V gene encodes CDR1 SGHVS and CDR2 FNYEAQ. The V gene lost 3 bases and the J gene lost 0 bases, with 9 bases spanning the gap. CDR3 length equals 15 residues. The CDR3 DNA sequence: TGTGCCAGCAGCTTGCAGGGGTTAGCCAAAAACATTCAGTACTTC. Encoded protein: CASSLQGLAKNIQYF.

This chain connects TRBV19 to TRBJ2-7; 7 bases align to TRBD1. Germline V gene sequence: CDR1 LNHDA, CDR2 SQIVND (reference sequence). The CDR3 covers 15 residues. Trimming cost V 2 bases and J 0 bases; bases outside gene matches: 4. The CDR3 DNA sequence: TGTGCCAGTAGTATAACAGGGGTCAGCTCCTACGAGCAGTACTTC. Its protein is CASSITGVSSYEQYF.

This chain connects TRBV5-1 to TRBJ2-1; 11 bases agree with TRBD2. The J segment lost 6 bases and the V segment lost 7 bases, leaving 9 bases of the junction unmatched. Germline assignment: CDR1 SGHRS and CDR2 YFSETQ. This CDR3 contains 15 residues. CDR3 sequence reads: CASRLAGLKSNEQFF. In nucleotides, the CDR3 is TGCGCCAGCCGACTAGCGGGACTAAAATCCAATGAGCAGTTCTTC.

The rearrangement joins TRBV28 to TRBJ1-1; D is unresolved. This CDR3 has 15 amino acids. Per the germline V gene, CDR1 is MDHEN and CDR2 is SYDVKM. Between the trimmed V and J ends, which lost 7 bases and 0 bases, there was a span of 15 bases. The DNA for the CDR3 is TGTGCCAGCATCAACTGGGCATATATGAACACTGAAGCTTTCTTT. Its protein is CASINWAYMNTEAFF.

The rearrangement joins TRBV18 to TRBJ1-1, with 8 bases lining up with TRBD1. Losses at the gene ends were 6 bases for V and 5 bases for J; bases not matched to a gene: 8. CDR3 size: 14 residues. Germline CDR1 is KGHSH and CDR2 is LQKENI. The CDR3 region is CASSRGQGETEAFF. For the CDR3, the DNA is TGTGCCAGCTCCCGAGGACAGGGCGAGACTGAAGCTTTCTTT.

V gene TRBV11-2 combines with J gene TRBJ1-6; possibly TRBD1 for D (5 bases). CDR3 size: 13 residues. Germline assignment: CDR1 SGHAT and CDR2 FQNNGV. V was clipped by 2 bases and J by 11 bases, with 10 bases between them. The CDR3 reads CASSLRGLTPLHF. The CDR3 DNA reads as TGTGCCAGCAGCTTAAGGGGACTTACACCCCTCCACTTT.

V gene TRBV6-5 combines with J gene TRBJ2-7, with D tentatively TRBD1 (6 bases). Trimming left V 7 bases short and J 1 base short, with 14 bases between. The V gene's germline CDR1 is MNHEY and CDR2 SVGAGI. This CDR3 is built from 14 residues. The CDR3 nucleotides are TGTGCCAGCACTCTCTCAGGGGTGTCCTACGAGCAGTACTTC. Encoded protein: CASTLSGVSYEQYF.

The CDR3 here is CASTRRDRGDYGYTF. The CDR3 nucleotides read TGTGCCAGCACCCGTAGGGACAGGGGCGACTATGGCTACACCTTC. The J gene is TRBJ1-2, the V gene TRBV28; 10 bases align to TRBD1. Germline V gene lookup returns CDR1 MDHEN and CDR2 SYDVKM. Losses at the gene ends were 7 bases for V and 3 bases for J; bases not matched to a gene: 8. The CDR3 sequence is 15 residues long.

The rearrangement joins TRBV29-1 to TRBJ2-7, with D uncertain. The CDR3 contains 12 residues. Germline V gives CDR1 SQVTM, CDR2 ANQGSEA. V lost 3 bases and J lost 0, with 6 bases in between. For the CDR3, the DNA is TGCAGCGTTGACGACACCTCCTACGAGCAGTACTTC. This translates into CSVDDTSYEQYF.

This chain joins TRBV2 and TRBJ1-6; D is perhaps TRBD1 (6 bases). V lost 6 bases and J 5 bases, leaving 11 bases between the germline ends. Germline V lookup: CDR1 SNHLY, CDR2 FYNNEI. The CDR3 is 14 residues long. CDR3 coding DNA: TGTGCCAGCAGGGCGCGGACAGATAATTCACCCCTCCACTTT. Translated, it gives CASRARTDNSPLHF.

V and J are TRBV6-5 and TRBJ1-6; 7 bases map to TRBD1. Germline assignment: CDR1 MNHEY and CDR2 SVGAGI. V lost 0 bases and J lost 7; bases outside the gene matches: 3. This CDR3 is 15 amino acids long. The CDR3 sequence: CASSYSTGINSPLHF. CDR3 nucleotide sequence: TGTGCCAGCAGTTACTCGACAGGGATAAATTCACCCCTCCACTTT.

The V gene is TRBV6-1, the J gene TRBJ1-5; maybe TRBD1 (6 bases). V dropped 1 base and J dropped 0 bases, with 10 bases sitting between them. Germline-derived CDR1 and CDR2 are MNHNS and SASEGT. The CDR3 runs to 16 residues. The DNA of the CDR3 is TGTGCCAGCAGTGAAGACAGGGTCTATAGCAATCAGCCCCAGCATTTT. Residues: CASSEDRVYSNQPQHF.

This clone was picked up a small number of times. The V call is TRBV25-1, the J call TRBJ2-7, with TRBD2 matching over 8 bases. The CDR3 has 15 amino acids. Germline V gene data show CDR1 as MGHDK and CDR2 as SYGVNS. V was pared by 5 bases and J by 4 bases, with 10 bases of the junction left unmatched. CDR3 loop: CASSLSSGGRYEQYF. The CDR3 coding sequence is TGTGCCAGCAGTCTTAGTTCGGGGGGGCGGTACGAGCAGTACTTC.

The J gene is TRBJ1-4, the V gene TRBV15; 8 nucleotides match TRBD1. The length of the CDR3 is 14 residues. V lost 5 bases, J lost 8 bases, and 7 bases stayed unmatched. From germline, CDR1 is LNHNV and CDR2 YYDKDF (reference sequence). For the CDR3, the DNA is TGTGCCACCAGCCAGGGACAGGCGGGGGAAAAACTGTTTTTT. It yields the protein CATSQGQAGEKLFF.

The chain combines TRBV19 with TRBJ2-7, with D tentatively TRBD2 (6 bases). The CDR3 covers 17 residues. The V and J ends lost 6 bases and 2 bases respectively, with 23 bases between them. CDR1 LNHDA and CDR2 SQIVND come from the germline V gene (reference sequence). The DNA of the CDR3 is TGTGCCAGTAGCCCCCTTTATGCGGGCGGGGTTGCCTACGAGCAGTACTTC. This translates into CASSPLYAGGVAYEQYF.

This clone was observed a handful of times. The chain employs TRBV28 and TRBJ1-5, with no clear D. Trimming left V 6 bases short and J 5 bases short, with 5 bases between. Germline assignment: CDR1 MDHEN and CDR2 SYDVKM. The CDR3 spans 11 residues. This CDR3 reads CASSLYQPQHF. CDR3 nucleotides: TGTGCCAGCAGCCTCTATCAGCCCCAGCATTTT.

The chain combines TRBV18 with TRBJ1-2; no clear D. The V gene lost 3 bases and the J gene lost 7 bases, with 12 bases spanning the gap. The V gene's germline CDR1 is KGHSH and CDR2 LQKENI. The CDR3 consists of 13 residues. The CDR3 DNA is TGTGCCAGCTCACCGTTGGCGGGAAGTGGCTACACCTTC. It translates to CASSPLAGSGYTF.

The chain combines TRBV12-3 or TRBV12-4 with TRBJ2-5; TRBD1 matches at 7 bases. The V segment lost 7 bases and the J segment 4 bases; nucleotides outside the gene matches: 3. There are 12 residues in the CDR3. CDR3 DNA sequence: TGTGCCAGCACCTACAGGGGAGAGACCCAGTACTTC. It translates to CASTYRGETQYF.

The chain recombines TRBV4-2 with TRBJ1-1; D remains ambiguous. Germline V gene sequence: CDR1 LGHNA, CDR2 YNFKEQ. The CDR3 has 14 residues. Trimming stripped 0 bases from V and 6 bases from J, with 11 bases between. CDR3 protein: CASSQDRRRAEAFF. CDR3 coding DNA: TGTGCCAGCAGCCAAGATAGACGGAGGGCTGAAGCTTTCTTT.

This chain links TRBV28 with TRBJ2-5, with 7 nucleotides matching TRBD2. The V gene end was trimmed by 5 bases and the J gene end by 3 bases; junction bases not matched to a gene: 3. Germline CDR1 is MDHEN and CDR2 is SYDVKM. The CDR3 covers 13 residues. The CDR3 DNA reads TGTGCCAGCAGTGAGGGAGGGGAAGAGACCCAGTACTTC. This encodes CASSEGGEETQYF.

This clone came up once. The V call is TRBV19, the J call TRBJ2-1; D unresolved. Trimming left V 3 bases short and J 0 bases short, with 15 bases between. From germline, CDR1 is LNHDA and CDR2 SQIVND (reference sequence). CDR3 size: 17 residues. This CDR3 reads CASSMRNTPLSYNEQFF. CDR3 DNA: TGTGCCAGTAGTATGAGGAACACCCCCCTCTCCTACAATGAGCAGTTCTTC.

DNA of the CDR3: TGTGCCAGCAGCTCCCGCTGCGGGACAGTAGAAAAACTGTTTTTT. Its translation is CASSSRCGTVEKLFF. The genes are TRBV21-1 and TRBJ1-4; TRBD1 is the table's D call and was not checked against the DNA. TRBV21-1 is noted as a pseudogene. The CDR3 totals 15 residues.

The V gene is TRBV6-5, the J gene TRBJ1-5; D call uncertain. Trimming shortened V by 5 bases and J by 4 bases, and 3 bases separated the two germline ends. The germline CDR1 and CDR2 sequences are MNHEY and SVGAGI. The CDR3 runs to 11 residues. The CDR3 is CASSQNQPQHF. CDR3 in DNA: TGTGCCAGCAGTCAAAATCAGCCCCAGCATTTT.

The rearrangement links TRBV10-3 to TRBJ1-1; a weak D match, TRBD1 (6 bases). Germline V gives CDR1 ENHRY, CDR2 SYGVKD. The CDR3 spans 14 residues. The V gene lost 2 bases and the J gene lost 3 bases, with 10 bases spanning the gap. The CDR3 loop reads CAISEGGLYTEAFF. CDR3 DNA sequence: TGTGCCATCAGTGAGGGGGGCCTTTACACTGAAGCTTTCTTT.

The rearrangement uses TRBV12-5 and TRBJ2-1, with TRBD2 matching over 11 bases. CDR3 length equals 16 residues. Germline trimming cut 4 bases from V and 6 bases from J; bases unmatched to any gene: 8. Germline CDR1 LGHNT, CDR2 FRNRAP. The DNA of the CDR3 is TGTGCTAGTGGTTCCTGGGGACTAGCGGACTCCAATGAGCAGTTCTTC. Translating gives CASGSWGLADSNEQFF.

V gene TRBV10-1 combines with J gene TRBJ1-1, with TRBD1 matching over 8 bases. V lost 6 bases and J lost 5; bases outside the gene matches: 8. This CDR3 has 14 residues. The germline V gene has CDR1 WNHNN and CDR2 SYGVQD (reference sequence). The CDR3 reads CASRNGQGGTEAFF. The CDR3 nucleotides are TGCGCCAGCAGAAACGGACAGGGAGGAACTGAAGCTTTCTTT.

The gene calls are TRBV2 and TRBJ2-7, with D unresolved. Germline CDR1 SNHLY, CDR2 FYNNEI. V gave up 4 bases and J gave up 6 bases, with 16 bases separating them. The CDR3 contains 14 residues. The CDR3 is CASSVQISSTEQYF. The CDR3 DNA sequence: TGTGCCAGCAGTGTACAGATCAGTAGTACCGAGCAGTACTTC.

The rearrangement uses TRBV7-9 and TRBJ2-5, with 7 nucleotides matching TRBD2. The CDR3 has 15 amino acids. Germline V CDR1 and CDR2: SEHNR, FQNEAQ (reference sequence). Trimming removed 4 bases from V and 2 bases from J; junction bases left unmatched: 7. DNA for the CDR3: TGTGCCAGCAGCTCCGAACTAGCGCCTCAAGAGACCCAGTACTTC. Amino acids: CASSSELAPQETQYF.